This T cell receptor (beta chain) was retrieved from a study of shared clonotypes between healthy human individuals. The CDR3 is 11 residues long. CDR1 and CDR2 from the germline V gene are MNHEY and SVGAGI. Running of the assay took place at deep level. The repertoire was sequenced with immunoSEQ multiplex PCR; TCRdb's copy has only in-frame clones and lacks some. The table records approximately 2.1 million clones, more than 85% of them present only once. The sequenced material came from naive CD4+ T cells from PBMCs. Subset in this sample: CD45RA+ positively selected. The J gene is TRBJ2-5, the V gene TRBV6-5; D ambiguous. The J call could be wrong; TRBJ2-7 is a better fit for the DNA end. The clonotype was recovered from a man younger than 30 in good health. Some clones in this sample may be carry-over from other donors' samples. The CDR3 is CASSNQYEQYF. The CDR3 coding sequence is TGTGCCAGCAGTAACCAGTACGAGCAGTACTTC.